A selection of T cell receptor beta chains follows, all from one sample in a study of beta chain features in type 1 diabetes. Using immunoSEQ multiplex PCR, the repertoire was profiled, and TCRdb retains in-frame clones only, with some absent. The data show a few hundred thousand clones, with approximately 15% seen just once and around 0.019% held by the top ten. Sequenced: naive CD4+ T cells from blood. The receptors come from a man aged 30-40 years with type 1 diabetes. The CDR3 runs from the conserved cysteine through the conserved F or W. A D gene is named only where the DNA matches it firmly. Only part of the rows carry a size: once, few, many, or a class if the clone is expanded.

>few|TRBJ1-6|.|TRBV30
CAWAGLAGSPLHF
TGTGCCTGGGCTGGACTAGCAGGTTCACCCCTCCACTTT
>.|TRBJ1-1|TRBD1|TRBV30
CAWRGQGSTEAFF
TGTGCCTGGAGGGGACAGGGGAGCACTGAAGCTTTCTTT
>few|TRBJ2-3|TRBD1|TRBV29-1
CSVAKTGVGTDTQYF
TGCAGCGTCGCGAAGACAGGGGTCGGCACAGATACGCAGTATTTT
>.|TRBJ2-4|.|TRBV5-6
CASSYGGPKNIQYF
TGTGCCAGCAGCTACGGGGGACCCAAAAACATTCAGTACTTC
>.|TRBJ2-7|.|TRBV6-5
CASTSMREQYF
TGTGCCAGCACCTCGATGAGGGAGCAGTACTTC
>.|TRBJ2-1|.|TRBV18
CASSPRGLYDNEQFF
TGTGCCAGCTCACCCCGGGGACTCTACGACAATGAGCAGTTCTTC
>.|TRBJ2-7|TRBD2|TRBV28
CASSSPGTSGGFSYEQYF
TGTGCCAGCAGTTCCCCCGGGACTAGCGGGGGATTCTCCTACGAGCAGTACTTC
>few|TRBJ2-7|TRBD1|TRBV7-6
CASSSTGQGAKQYF
TGTGCCAGCAGCAGTACGGGACAGGGGGCGAAGCAGTACTTC
>few|TRBJ2-7|TRBD1|TRBV10-3
CAISRDRFNEQYF
TGTGCCATCAGTCGGGACAGGTTCAACGAGCAGTACTTC
>.|TRBJ1-1|.|TRBV4-1
CASSQRDGLNTEAFF
TGCGCCAGCAGCCAGAGGGATGGTCTGAACACTGAAGCTTTCTTT
>.|TRBJ2-7|TRBD1|TRBV4-2
CASSPPGQGGSREQYF
TGTGCCAGCAGCCCTCCGGGACAGGGCGGGTCGAGGGAGCAGTACTTC
>few|TRBJ2-1|TRBD1|TRBV4-1
CASRRPGQGPNEQFF
TGCGCCAGCAGACGGCCGGGACAGGGACCCAATGAGCAGTTCTTC
>.|TRBJ1-1|.|TRBV7-9
CASSRGMPNTEAFF
TGTGCCAGCAGCCGCGGAATGCCGAACACTGAAGCTTTCTTT
>few|TRBJ2-5|.|TRBV5-1
CASSPDGVETQYF
TGCGCCAGCAGCCCGGACGGGGTGGAGACCCAGTACTTC
>few|TRBJ2-2|.|TRBV30
CAWSRLALNTGELFF
TGTGCCTGGAGCAGGCTAGCGCTGAACACCGGGGAGCTGTTTTTT
>.|TRBJ1-2|.|TRBV29-1
CSVPGNHYGYTF
TGCAGCGTTCCGGGGAACCACTATGGCTACACCTTC